Shown below are 16 T cell receptor beta chains from a single sample sequenced in a study of beta chain features in type 1 diabetes. Study results and caveats: Moderate yet significant TCRB CDR3 shortening was seen in Type 1 diabetes patients in all four CD4+ subsets.

The entirety of the isolated RNA underwent reverse transcription, so expressed TCRB transcripts were sequenced. The method was immunoSEQ multiplex PCR; TCRdb's version includes in-frame clones alone and lacks a portion of them. Here the sample spans about 340,000 clones, around 9.3% being singletons. No antigen has been assigned to these receptors. Material: central memory CD4+ T cells from blood. The receptor source for this set is a man aged 25 to 40 with type 1 diabetes.

At least ten counts were recorded for this clone. This sequence joins TRBV25-1 and TRBJ1-2, with D uncertain. Germline V gene data show CDR1 as MGHDK and CDR2 as SYGVNS. The CDR3 runs 11 residues. V gave up 3 bases and J gave up 8 bases, with 7 bases separating them. This CDR3 is CASSDPRGYTF. CDR3 in DNA: TGTGCCAGCAGTGACCCCCGGGGCTACACCTTC.

The table lists this clone with a few counts. V is TRBV5-1 and J is TRBJ2-7; tentatively, D is TRBD1 (6 bases). The CDR3 is 14 amino acids. From germline, CDR1 is SGHRS and CDR2 YFSETQ. Trimming stripped 7 bases from V and 2 bases from J, with 16 bases between. CDR3 loop: CASGPGVGTYEQYF. In DNA form, the CDR3 reads TGCGCCAGCGGCCCAGGGGTCGGAACCTACGAGCAGTACTTC.

The V and J genes are TRBV25-1 and TRBJ2-7, with 8 bases fitting TRBD1. Germline CDR1 is MGHDK and CDR2 is SYGVNS. This CDR3 region has 15 residues. The V segment lost 1 base and the J segment 2 bases; nucleotides outside the gene matches: 4. The CDR3: CASSEWTGYTYEQYF. The CDR3 bases are TGTGCCAGCAGTGAATGGACAGGGTACACCTACGAGCAGTACTTC.

The gene calls are TRBV14 and TRBJ2-2; 10 nucleotides line up with TRBD1. CDR1 is SGHDN and CDR2 is FVKESK in the germline V gene. Unmatched junction bases numbered 15, after V lost 4 bases and J lost 4 bases. This CDR3 comprises 19 residues. The CDR3 sequence is CASSPHPDSGTGVTGELFF. The CDR3 bases are TGTGCCAGCAGCCCTCATCCGGATTCCGGGACAGGGGTCACCGGGGAGCTGTTTTTT. Drawing the rest from reference TRBV14 and TRBJ2-2, the complete variable domain is EAGVTQFPSHSVIEKGQTVTLRCDPISGHDNLYWYRRVMGKEIKFLLHFVKESKQDESGMPNNRFLAERTGGTYSTLKVQPAELEDSGVYFCASSPHPDSGTGVTGELFFGEGSRLTVL.

This clone has only a few counts. The rearrangement joins TRBV2 to TRBJ2-3; the match to TRBD1 covers 9 bases. The germline V gene has CDR1 SNHLY and CDR2 FYNNEI. J lost 4 bases, V lost 6 bases, and 8 bases had no gene match. This CDR3 is built from 15 residues. DNA of the CDR3: TGTGCCAGCAGCCAACTACAGGGGGCCTCAGATACGCAGTATTTT. Translation: CASSQLQGASDTQYF.

The genes are TRBV9 and TRBJ2-3, with no clear D. Between the trimmed V and J ends, which lost 0 bases and 6 bases, there was a span of 8 bases. This CDR3 contains 13 residues. From germline, CDR1 is SGDLS and CDR2 YYNGEE. The chain's CDR3 is CASSVAGPDTQYF. The CDR3 DNA follows: TGTGCCAGCAGCGTAGCCGGGCCCGATACGCAGTATTTT.

This clone has just a few counts. The CDR3 nucleotides read TGTGCCAGCAGTCCGGCGGACAGGGGAGTTCAGGGTGAGCAGTTCTTC. Translating gives CASSPADRGVQGEQFF. This chain joins TRBV27 and TRBJ2-1; 9 bases match TRBD1. Germline V gene sequence: CDR1 MNHEY, CDR2 SMNVEV (reference sequence). This CDR3 is built from 16 residues. V shed 5 bases and J 9 bases; nucleotides not matched to a gene: 14.

V is TRBV18 and J is TRBJ2-5; perhaps TRBD1 as D (5 bases). The CDR3 has 15 residues. CDR1 is KGHSH and CDR2 is LQKENI in the germline V gene. Trimming cost V 3 bases and J 5 bases, with 16 bases left between them. This CDR3 reads CASSPSSGLGETQYF. CDR3 nucleotide sequence: TGTGCCAGCTCACCCTCGTCAGGGCTTGGCGAGACCCAGTACTTC.

The chain uses TRBV6-1 and TRBJ1-1; TRBD1 matches at 9 bases. The CDR3 has 14 residues. With V trimmed by 4 bases and J by 4 bases, 4 bases remained unmatched. Germline V gives CDR1 MNHNS, CDR2 SASEGT. The CDR3 sequence: CASSARDRATEAFF. CDR3 coding DNA: TGTGCCAGCAGTGCTAGGGACAGGGCCACTGAAGCTTTCTTT.

This sequence joins TRBV28 and TRBJ2-7, with 8 positions matching TRBD1. V lost 6 bases, J lost 4 bases, and 8 bases stayed unmatched. The CDR3 loop spans 14 amino acids. Per germline, CDR1 MDHEN and CDR2 SYDVKM. This CDR3 is CASSQGGQAYEQYF. CDR3 nucleotide sequence: TGTGCCAGCAGCCAAGGGGGACAGGCGTACGAGCAGTACTTC.

This clone appeared a few times. The chain joins TRBV11-2 to TRBJ2-7; a possible D gene is TRBD1 (6 bases). The CDR3 is 14 residues long. Trimming left V 5 bases short and J 0 bases short, with 11 bases between. Germline values: CDR1 SGHAT, CDR2 FQNNGV. CDR3 amino acids: CASSRQADSYEQYF. In DNA, the CDR3 is TGTGCCAGCAGCCGACAGGCCGACTCCTACGAGCAGTACTTC.

The V call is TRBV10-3, the J call TRBJ2-1, with 7 bases lining up with TRBD1. Trimming cost V 4 bases and J 1 base; bases outside gene matches: 1. Germline CDR1 is ENHRY and CDR2 is SYGVKD. The CDR3 runs to 14 residues. The CDR3 DNA sequence: TGTGCCATCAGTGGGGACAGTTCCTACAATGAGCAGTTCTTC. Its protein is CAISGDSSYNEQFF.

This clone was seen only a few times. The V gene is TRBV7-2, the J gene TRBJ2-7; tentatively, D is TRBD1 (6 bases). Trimming took 5 bases from V and 0 from J, leaving 11 bases between them. Germline CDR1 reads SGHTA; CDR2 reads FQGNSA. The CDR3 is made up of 14 amino acids. DNA of the CDR3: TGTGCCAGCAGCCCAGGGGCGATCTCCTACGAGCAGTACTTC. Encoded protein: CASSPGAISYEQYF.

This clone has only a few counts. Other DNA sequences in the same sample also yield this CDR3. This rearrangement joins TRBV11-2 to TRBJ2-7, with D hard to call. The CDR3 is 11 residues long. V lost 3 bases and J lost 6, with 6 bases in between. Germline values: CDR1 SGHAT, CDR2 FQNNGV. The CDR3 sequence: CASSFYGEQYF. In DNA form, the CDR3 reads TGTGCCAGCAGCTTCTACGGCGAGCAGTACTTC. Full variable domain (missing parts from reference TRBV11-2 and TRBJ2-7): EAGVAQSPRYKIIEKRQSVAFWCNPISGHATLYWYQQILGQGPKLLIQFQNNGVVDDSQLPKDRFSAERLKGVDSTLKIQPAKLEDSAVYLCASSFYGEQYFGPGTRLTVT.

V and J are TRBV6-5 and TRBJ1-1; D is unclear. Germline V lookup: CDR1 MNHEY, CDR2 SVGAGI. V dropped 0 bases and J dropped 6 bases, with 14 bases sitting between them. The CDR3 loop spans 15 amino acids. CDR3 coding DNA: TGTGCCAGCAGTTACTCACGCCGGGTAAGGGCTGAAGCTTTCTTT. Protein product: CASSYSRRVRAEAFF.

This clone was picked up a small number of times. The chain couples TRBV11-2 to TRBJ1-2; D call uncertain. Germline V gene data show CDR1 as SGHAT and CDR2 as FQNNGV. CDR3 size: 15 residues. Trimming took off 2 bases at V and 3 bases at J, with 13 bases between the two ends. The CDR3, as DNA: TGTGCCAGCAGCTTAAAGGGCCCCGGGTACTATGGCTACACCTTC. This sequence encodes CASSLKGPGYYGYTF.